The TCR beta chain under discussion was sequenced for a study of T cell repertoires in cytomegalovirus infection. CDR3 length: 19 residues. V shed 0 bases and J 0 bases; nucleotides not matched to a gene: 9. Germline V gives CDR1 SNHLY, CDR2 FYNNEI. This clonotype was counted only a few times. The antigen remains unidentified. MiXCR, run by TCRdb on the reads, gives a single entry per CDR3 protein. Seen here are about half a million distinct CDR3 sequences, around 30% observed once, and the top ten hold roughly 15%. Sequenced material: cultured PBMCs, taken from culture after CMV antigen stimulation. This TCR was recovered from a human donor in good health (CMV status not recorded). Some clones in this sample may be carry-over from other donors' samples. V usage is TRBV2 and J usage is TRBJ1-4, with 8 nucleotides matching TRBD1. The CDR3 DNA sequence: TGTGCCAGCAGTGAAGCCGGGACAGGTTTTCCCGCAACTAATGAAAAACTGTTTTTT. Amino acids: CASSEAGTGFPATNEKLFF.